This TCR beta chain is drawn from a study of long-term antiretroviral therapy in people with HIV. Overall study findings and caveats: Data on ART adherence, viral resistance or therapy changes were unavailable.

This clone was counted a single time. Its antigen remains unidentified. An immunoSEQ assay, version v3.0, was performed at survey level. Libraries were prepared by immunoSEQ multiplex PCR; TCRdb keeps only in-frame clonotypes and omits some of them. The sample yields over 35,000 clones, approximately 80% seen once. V gave up 6 bases and J gave up 1 base, with 11 bases separating them. The germline gives CDR1 ENHRY, CDR2 SYGVKD. This CDR3 has 14 amino acids. The V call is TRBV10-3, the J call TRBJ2-3, with a possible D match to TRBD2 (5 bases). This TCR was recovered from a man younger than 40 with HIV. Sequencing used unsorted PBMCs, obtained 3.4 years after starting antiretroviral therapy. CDR3 DNA sequence: TGTGCCATCAGGGACTTTGGTGGCACAGATACGCAGTATTTT. Encoded protein: CAIRDFGGTDTQYF.